One T cell receptor (beta chain) is described in this entry. Its specificity is not known. A second about 7 to 11 cycle PCR used barcoded and J-beta primers. TCRdb analysed the 5' RACE reads with MiXCR anew, one entry per CDR3 protein. The repertoire holds about 1.5 million distinct CDR3 sequences, with roughly 43% as singletons. This sample was taken from a study of blood T cells in healthy people across ages. Regarding the study as a whole: Donor CMV infection status was unknown, possibly confounding age-related changes in expanded clonotypes.

Donation came from healthy Caucasian individuals in Russia who were aged about 6 to 100. Each sample yielded at least 5 micrograms of PBMC total RNA. The CDR3 length is 13 residues. The germline gives CDR1 MNHEY, CDR2 SMNVEV (reference sequence). This TCR came from a young woman in good health. The J gene is TRBJ2-1, the V gene TRBV27; D unresolved. The DNA matches TRBJ2-7 better at its end, which makes the J call doubtful. Sequencing was done on a sample of blood. The CDR3 sequence: CASGRPSYNEQYF. CDR3 DNA sequence: TGTGCCAGTGGACGACCCTCCTACAATGAGCAGTACTTC.